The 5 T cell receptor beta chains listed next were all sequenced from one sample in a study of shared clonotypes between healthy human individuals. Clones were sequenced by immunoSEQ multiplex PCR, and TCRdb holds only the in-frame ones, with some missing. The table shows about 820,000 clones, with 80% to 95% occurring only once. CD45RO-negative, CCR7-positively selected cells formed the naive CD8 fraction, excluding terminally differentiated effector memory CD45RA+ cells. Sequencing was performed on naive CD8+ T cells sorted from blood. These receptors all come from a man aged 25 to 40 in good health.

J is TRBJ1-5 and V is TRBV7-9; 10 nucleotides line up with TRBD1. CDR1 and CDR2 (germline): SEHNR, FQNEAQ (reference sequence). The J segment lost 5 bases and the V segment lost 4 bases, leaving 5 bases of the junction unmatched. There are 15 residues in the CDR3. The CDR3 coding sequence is TGTGCCAGCAGCTCCTCGACAGGGGGCGATCAGCCCCAGCATTTT. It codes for CASSSSTGGDQPQHF.

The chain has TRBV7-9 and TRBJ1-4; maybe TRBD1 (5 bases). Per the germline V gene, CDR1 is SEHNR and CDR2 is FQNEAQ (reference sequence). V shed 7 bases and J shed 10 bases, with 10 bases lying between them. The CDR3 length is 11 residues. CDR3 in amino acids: CASTSGVKLFF. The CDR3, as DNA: TGTGCCAGCACCTCGGGGGTAAAACTGTTTTTT.

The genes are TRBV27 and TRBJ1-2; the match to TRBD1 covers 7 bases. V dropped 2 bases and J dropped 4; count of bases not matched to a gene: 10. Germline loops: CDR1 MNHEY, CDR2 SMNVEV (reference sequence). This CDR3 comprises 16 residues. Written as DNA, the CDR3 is TGTGCCAGCAGTTTAATCCGGGACAGCGGGCCCTATGGCTACACCTTC. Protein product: CASSLIRDSGPYGYTF.

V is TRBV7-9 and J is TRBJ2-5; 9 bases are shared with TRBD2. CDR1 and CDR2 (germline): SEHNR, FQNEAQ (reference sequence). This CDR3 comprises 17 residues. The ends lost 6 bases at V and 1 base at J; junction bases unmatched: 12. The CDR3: CASRSGGLNRGQETQYF. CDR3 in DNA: TGTGCCAGCAGAAGCGGGGGGTTAAACAGGGGCCAAGAGACCCAGTACTTC. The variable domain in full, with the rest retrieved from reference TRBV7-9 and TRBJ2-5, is DTGVSQNPRHKITKRGQNVTFRCDPISEHNRLYWYRQTLGQGPEFLTYFQNEAQLEKSRLLSDRFSAERPKGSFSTLEIQRTEQGDSAMYLCASRSGGLNRGQETQYFGPGTRLLVL.

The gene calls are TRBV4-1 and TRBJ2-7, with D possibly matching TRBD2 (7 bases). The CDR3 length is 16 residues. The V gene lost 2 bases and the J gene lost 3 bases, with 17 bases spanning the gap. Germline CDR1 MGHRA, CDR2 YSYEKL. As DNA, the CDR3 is TGCGCCAGCAGCCAAAACCCGGAGGGGGGGTTCTACGAGCAGTACTTC. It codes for CASSQNPEGGFYEQYF.